This T cell receptor (beta chain) comes out of a study of beta chain features in type 1 diabetes. Reverse transcribing all isolated RNA meant expressed TCRB transcripts were sequenced. The assay was immunoSEQ multiplex PCR, and TCRdb's table has in-frame clones only and misses some. The sample lists 970,000 or so clones; roughly a sixth were seen once. CDR1 SQVTM and CDR2 ANQGSEA come from the germline V gene. The germline V and J ends were trimmed by 5 bases and 4 bases, with 15 bases remaining between them. CDR3 length equals 14 residues. V gene TRBV29-1 combines with J gene TRBJ2-1, with no clear D. The clonotype was recovered from a woman aged 18-29 years in good health. Sequencing was done on a sample of naive CD4+ T cells from blood. For the CDR3, the DNA is TGCAGCGTTATCTCCCGGGCCTTATACAATGAGCAGTTCTTC. Protein product: CSVISRALYNEQFF.